This T cell receptor beta chain was found in a study of T cell changes during pregnancy in multiple sclerosis. There are 13 residues in the CDR3. V shed 5 bases and J shed 9 bases, with 14 bases lying between them. Per germline, CDR1 MNHEY and CDR2 SMNVEV (reference sequence). The repertoire was sequenced with immunoSEQ multiplex PCR; TCRdb's copy has only in-frame clones and lacks some. The data show just under 80,000 clones, over 85% seen once. The specimen was peripheral blood, collected in the second trimester of pregnancy. The chain is built from TRBV27 and TRBJ1-5; no clear D. This clonotype was obtained from a female donor in good health, enrolled as a control in a pregnancy study. The CDR3 sequence is CASSPRGPWPQHF. In DNA, the CDR3 is TGTGCCAGCAGTCCCCGGGGTCCCTGGCCCCAGCATTTT.